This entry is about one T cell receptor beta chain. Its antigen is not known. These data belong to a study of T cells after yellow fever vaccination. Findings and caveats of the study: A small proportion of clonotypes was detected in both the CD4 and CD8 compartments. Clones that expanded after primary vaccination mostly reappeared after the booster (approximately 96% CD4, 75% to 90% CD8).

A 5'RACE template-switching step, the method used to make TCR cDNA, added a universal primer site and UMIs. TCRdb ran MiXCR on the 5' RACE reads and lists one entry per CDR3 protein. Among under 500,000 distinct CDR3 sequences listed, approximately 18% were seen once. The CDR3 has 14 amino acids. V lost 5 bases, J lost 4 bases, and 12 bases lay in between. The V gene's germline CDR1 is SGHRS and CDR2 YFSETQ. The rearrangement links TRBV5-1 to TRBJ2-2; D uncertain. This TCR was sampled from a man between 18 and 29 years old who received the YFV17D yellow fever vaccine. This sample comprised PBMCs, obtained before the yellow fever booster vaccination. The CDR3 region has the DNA TGCGCCAGCAGTCACGGACCCAGCACCGGGGAGCTGTTTTTT. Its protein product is CASSHGPSTGELFF.